The table lists the clone carrying this TCR beta chain with many counts. Its antigen is not identified. This specimen comes from a study of T cells in Graves' hyperthyroidism and ophthalmopathy. The study, taken as a whole, reports: Blood also carried most thyroid clonotypes expanded above 0.001. Classification by a 13 V-J model distinguished ophthalmopathy from stable hyperthyroidism. Model-based prediction identified ophthalmopathy a median about 7 months prior to its onset.

Deletions cut 1 base from V and 4 bases from J, with 16 bases between. Germline loops: CDR1 SEHNR, CDR2 FQNEAQ (reference sequence). There are 16 residues in the CDR3. Regions amplified from RNA transcripts were the TCR beta CDR3 regions. A set of HTBI primers served as the primers for a first-round RT-PCR of the TCR CDR3. A single record per CDR3 protein comes from TCRdb applying MiXCR to the multiplex PCR reads. The sample lists hundreds of thousands of distinct CDR3 sequences, 14% seen once, with 5% to 7% in the top ten. Lactation, pregnancy, other autoimmune disease or uncontrolled infection excluded patients.

The receptor was isolated from a woman younger than 45 with Graves' hyperthyroidism that later progressed to Graves' ophthalmopathy. The material sequenced was blood. V gene TRBV7-9 combines with J gene TRBJ1-1, with a weak D call TRBD1 (5 bases). The CDR3 sequence is CASSLGFSRGFTEAFF. The CDR3, as DNA: TGTGCCAGCAGCTTAGGCTTTAGTCGGGGGTTCACTGAAGCTTTCTTT.